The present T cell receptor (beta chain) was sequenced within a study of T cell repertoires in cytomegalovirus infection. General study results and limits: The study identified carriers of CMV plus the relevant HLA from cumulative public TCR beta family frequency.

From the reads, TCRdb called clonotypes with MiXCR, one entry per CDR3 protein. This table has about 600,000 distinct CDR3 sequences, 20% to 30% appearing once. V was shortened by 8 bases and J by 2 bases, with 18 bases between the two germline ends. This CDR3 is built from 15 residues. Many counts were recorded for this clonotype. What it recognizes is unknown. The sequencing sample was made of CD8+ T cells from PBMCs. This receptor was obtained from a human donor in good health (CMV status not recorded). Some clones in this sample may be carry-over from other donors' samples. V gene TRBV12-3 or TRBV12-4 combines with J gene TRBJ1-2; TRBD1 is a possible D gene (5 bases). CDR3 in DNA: TGTGCCAGCGGGGACTCAGGATACCTGAACTATGGCTACACCTTC. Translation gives CASGDSGYLNYGYTF.